This T cell receptor beta chain was sequenced in a study of regulatory T cells in long-lasting Graves disease. Study observations and caveats: Newly diagnosed Graves' patients had higher TCR diversity than persistent ones.

Researchers made TCR beta libraries by using iRepertoire HTBI primers and running Arm-PCR on CDR3 regions. Using its own MiXCR run on the multiplex PCR reads, TCRdb lists one record per CDR3 protein. The sample lists fewer than 550,000 distinct CDR3 sequences; 20% to 25% were seen once. Germline CDR1 reads SGHRS; CDR2 reads YFSETQ. This CDR3 is built from 18 residues. V dropped 3 bases and J dropped 0 bases, with 16 bases sitting between them. The time point was: persistent/refractory GD, antithyroid drugs over 5 years with positive TRAb. Scientists built the TCR library using RNA that was extracted from PBMCs. As regards this clonotype: Antigen: not known.

This TCR was sampled from a female donor with Graves disease. Sequences were derived from peripheral blood mononuclear cells (PBMCs), sampled when the disease was refractory, from a patient treated with antithyroid drugs. The chain joins TRBV5-1 to TRBJ2-6; D unresolved. CDR3 in amino acids: CASSWGDRIFSGANVLTF. CDR3 DNA: TGCGCCAGCAGCTGGGGTGACCGGATCTTCTCTGGGGCCAACGTCCTGACTTTC.